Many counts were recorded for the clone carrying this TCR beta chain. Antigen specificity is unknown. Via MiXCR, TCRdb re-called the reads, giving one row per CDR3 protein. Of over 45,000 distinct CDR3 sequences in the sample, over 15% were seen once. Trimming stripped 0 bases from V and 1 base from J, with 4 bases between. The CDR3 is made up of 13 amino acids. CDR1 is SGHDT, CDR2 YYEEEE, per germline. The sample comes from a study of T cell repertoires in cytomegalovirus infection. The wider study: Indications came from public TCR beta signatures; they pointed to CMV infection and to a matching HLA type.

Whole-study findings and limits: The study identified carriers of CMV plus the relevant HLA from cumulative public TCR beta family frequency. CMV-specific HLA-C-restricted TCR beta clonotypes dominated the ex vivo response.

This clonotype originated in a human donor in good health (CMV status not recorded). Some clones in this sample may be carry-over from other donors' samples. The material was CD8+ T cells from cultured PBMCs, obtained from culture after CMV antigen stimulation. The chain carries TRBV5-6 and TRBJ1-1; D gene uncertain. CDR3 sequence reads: CASSLAGNTEAFF. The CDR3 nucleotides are TGTGCCAGCAGCTTGGCCGGGAACACTGAAGCTTTCTTT.